This is a list of T cell receptor beta chains from one sample in a study of response to subunit inactivated influenza vaccine. TCRdb used MiXCR to reprocess the RT-PCR reads, holding one entry per CDR3 protein. Of around 580,000 distinct CDR3 sequences listed, less than 15% were seen once; the top ten hold approximately 12%. The sample was PBMCs from blood, taken approximately 13 days after vaccination. All receptors derive from a man between 45 and 60 years old who received an inactivated influenza vaccine. The CDR3 runs from the conserved cysteine through the conserved F or W. The order of the fields is J gene, D gene, clone size, V gene, CDR3 DNA, CDR3 protein. A D gene is named only where the DNA matches it firmly. Size values are once, few and many counts, or a class for expanded clones, and some rows have none.

TRBJ2-4	.	few	TRBV7-3	TGTGCCAGCAGCTTAAACAGGGAGCAAAACATTCAGTACTTC	CASSLNREQNIQYF
TRBJ1-2	TRBD1	.	TRBV27	TGTGCCAGCAGTTCCGGGACAGGAGTTAAAAACTATGGCTACACCTTC	CASSSGTGVKNYGYTF
TRBJ1-1	TRBD1	few	TRBV10-3	TGTGCCACGATGACAGGGGGCCTCATGAACACTGAAGCTTTCTTT	CATMTGGLMNTEAFF
TRBJ1-1	.	many	TRBV10-3	TGTGCCATCAGTGAAGGCCAGGAAGTAACTGAAGCTTTCTTT	CAISEGQEVTEAFF
TRBJ1-4	.	many	TRBV28	TGTGCCAGCAGTTCGAACCGGGACGGAGATGAAAAACTGTTTTTT	CASSSNRDGDEKLFF
TRBJ1-2	.	.	TRBV6-2/TRBV6-3	TGTGCCAGCAGTTACTCATCCTACGAAGACACAAACTATGGCTACACCTTC	CASSYSSYEDTNYGYTF
TRBJ2-1	.	.	TRBV24-1	TGTGCCACCAGTGATCCCTCTTTGGACGGGGATGAGCAGTTCTTC	CATSDPSLDGDEQFF
TRBJ2-1	TRBD2	.	TRBV24-1	TGTGCCACCAGAGCTAGCGGGAGCTCGTACAATGAGCAGTTCTTC	CATRASGSSYNEQFF
TRBJ2-3	TRBD1	.	TRBV29-1	TGCAGCGTTGAAGGACAGGGGTTTGCAGATACGCAGTATTTT	CSVEGQGFADTQYF
TRBJ2-2	.	.	TRBV5-1	TGCGCCAGCAAACTTCAGAACACCGGGGAGCTGTTTTTT	CASKLQNTGELFF
TRBJ2-2	TRBD1	few	TRBV25-1	TGTGCCAGCAGTAGGACAGGGGGATACACCGGGGAGCTGTTTTTT	CASSRTGGYTGELFF
TRBJ2-7	.	few	TRBV4-3	TGCGCCAGCAGCCAAGTCGGGGGTAACTCCTACGAGCAGTACTTC	CASSQVGGNSYEQYF
TRBJ2-7	TRBD1	.	TRBV18	TGTGCCAGCTCACCGGGACAGGGGGCCATTATGGTCTACGAGCAGTACTTC	CASSPGQGAIMVYEQYF
TRBJ2-3	TRBD2	few	TRBV23-1	TGCGCCAGCAGTCAATCAAAAGGGACTAGCGGGGGAGACTCCCATACGTTTGATACGCAGTATTTT	CASSQSKGTSGGDSHTFDTQYF
TRBJ2-7	TRBD2	.	TRBV14	TGTGCCAGCAGCCAGGAACTAGGGACTAGCGGGAACCGACACGAGCAGTACTTC	CASSQELGTSGNRHEQYF
TRBJ1-4	TRBD1	.	TRBV27	TGTGCCAGCAGTCGCTCCGGGACAGGGAGGTTCGGGAAAAAACTGTTTTTT	CASSRSGTGRFGKKLFF
TRBJ2-7	TRBD2	few	TRBV27	TGTGCCAGCAGTTTAACCTTGGGGACTAGCGGGGCCTACGAGCAGTACTTC	CASSLTLGTSGAYEQYF
TRBJ2-1	TRBD2	many	TRBV5-1	TGCGCCAGCAGCTCCACTAGCGGGGGTACGAACAATGAGCAGTTCTTC	CASSSTSGGTNNEQFF